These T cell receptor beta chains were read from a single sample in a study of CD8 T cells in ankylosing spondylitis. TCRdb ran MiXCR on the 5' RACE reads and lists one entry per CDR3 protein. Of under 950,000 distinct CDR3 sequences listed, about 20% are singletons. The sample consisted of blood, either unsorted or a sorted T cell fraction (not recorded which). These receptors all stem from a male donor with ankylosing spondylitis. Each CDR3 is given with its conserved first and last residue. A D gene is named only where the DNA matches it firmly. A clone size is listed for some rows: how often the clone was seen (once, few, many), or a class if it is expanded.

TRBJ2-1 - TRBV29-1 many CSVDEGLVQFF TGCAGCGTTGACGAGGGCCTTGTGCAGTTCTTC
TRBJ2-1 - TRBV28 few CASSFRRNYGEQFF TGTGCCAGCAGTTTCCGACGCAACTATGGCGAGCAGTTCTTC
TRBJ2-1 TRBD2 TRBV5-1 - CASSSRTSGDNEQFF TGCGCCAGCAGCTCTAGGACTAGCGGGGACAATGAGCAGTTCTTC
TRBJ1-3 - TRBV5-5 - CASSLGAASSGNTIYF TGTGCCAGCAGCTTGGGCGCGGCAAGCTCTGGAAACACCATATATTTT
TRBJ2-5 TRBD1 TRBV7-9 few CASGTGSEETQYF TGTGCCAGCGGGACAGGGAGTGAAGAGACCCAGTACTTC
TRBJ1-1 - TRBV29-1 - CSVENGRNRVSGAFF TGCAGCGTTGAAAACGGTAGGAACAGGGTCTCCGGAGCTTTCTTT
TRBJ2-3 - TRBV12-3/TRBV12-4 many CASSSRGHTDTQYF TGTGCCAGCAGTTCCCGGGGCCACACAGATACGCAGTATTTT
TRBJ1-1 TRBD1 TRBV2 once CASSDPGTGGKGTEAFF TGTGCCAGCAGTGACCCCGGGACAGGGGGGAAGGGGACTGAAGCTTTCTTT
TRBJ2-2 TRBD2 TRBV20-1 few CSARGLAENTGELFF TGCAGTGCTAGAGGGCTAGCGGAAAACACCGGGGAGCTGTTTTTT
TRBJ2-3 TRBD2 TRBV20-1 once CSARDPGTSGRTDTQYF TGCAGTGCTAGAGACCCCGGGACTAGCGGGAGGACAGATACGCAGTATTTT
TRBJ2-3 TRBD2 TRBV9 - CASSASGATDTQYF TGTGCCAGCAGCGCTAGCGGGGCGACAGATACGCAGTATTTT
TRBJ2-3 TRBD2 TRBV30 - CAWRGRLAGSTDTQYF TGTGCCTGGAGGGGGAGACTAGCGGGGTCGACAGATACGCAGTATTTT
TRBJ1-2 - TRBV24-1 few CATSEPDRNYGYTF TGTGCCACCAGTGAACCCGACCGAAACTATGGCTACACCTTC
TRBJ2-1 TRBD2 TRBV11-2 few CASSLRRKTSGGPPNYNEQFF TGTGCCAGCAGCCTGCGAAGAAAGACTAGCGGGGGTCCCCCTAACTACAATGAGCAGTTCTTC
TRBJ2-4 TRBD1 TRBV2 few CASSPDRDDIQYF TGTGCCAGCAGTCCCGACAGGGATGACATTCAGTACTTC
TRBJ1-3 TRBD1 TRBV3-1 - CASSQDRVGTGFSGNTIYF TGTGCCAGCAGCCAAGATCGGGTGGGGACAGGGTTCTCTGGAAACACCATATATTTT
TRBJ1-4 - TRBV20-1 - CSARGEKLFF TGCAGTGCTCGGGGGGAAAAACTGTTTTTT
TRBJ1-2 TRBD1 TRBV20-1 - CSASRTGLNYGYTF TGCAGTGCCAGTCGGACAGGGCTTAACTATGGCTACACCTTC
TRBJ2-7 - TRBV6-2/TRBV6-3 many CASSYSSYEQYF TGTGCCAGCAGTTACAGCTCCTACGAGCAGTACTTC
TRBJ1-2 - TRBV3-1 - CASSQVCSGNYGYTF TGTGCCAGCAGCCAAGTATGCAGCGGGAACTATGGCTACACCTTC
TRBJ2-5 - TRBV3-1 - CASSQDRGSTQETQYF TGTGCCAGCAGCCAAGATCGCGGCAGTACCCAAGAGACCCAGTACTTC
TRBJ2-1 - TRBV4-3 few CASSQKSGTHYNEQFF TGCGCCAGCAGCCAAAAATCCGGGACGCACTACAATGAGCAGTTCTTC
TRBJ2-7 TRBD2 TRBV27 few CASTPRGGYYEQYF TGTGCCAGCACTCCCCGGGGGGGATACTACGAGCAGTACTTC
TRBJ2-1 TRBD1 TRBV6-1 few CAHRDRGYNEQFF TGTGCCCACCGGGACAGGGGCTACAATGAGCAGTTCTTC
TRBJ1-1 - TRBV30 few CAWNHGQNTEAFF TGTGCCTGGAACCACGGACAGAACACTGAAGCTTTCTTT
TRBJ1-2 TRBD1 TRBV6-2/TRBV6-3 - CASSWGQGAYGYTF TGTGCCAGCAGTTGGGGACAGGGGGCCTATGGCTACACCTTC
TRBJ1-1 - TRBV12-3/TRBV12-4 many CASSLGGGGEAFF TGTGCCAGCAGTTTGGGTGGAGGGGGTGAAGCTTTCTTT
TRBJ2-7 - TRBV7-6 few CASSQVSARLEYEQYF TGTGCCAGCAGCCAGGTATCCGCGCGCCTTGAGTACGAGCAGTACTTC
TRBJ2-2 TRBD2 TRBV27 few CATAPRLTSGGFGELFF TGTGCCACCGCCCCGCGCTTAACTAGCGGGGGGTTCGGGGAGCTGTTTTTT
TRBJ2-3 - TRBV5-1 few CASSFGLALRGVDTQYF TGCGCCAGCAGCTTCGGTCTAGCGTTAAGAGGGGTAGATACGCAGTATTTT
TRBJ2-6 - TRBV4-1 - CASSQDPTGSSGANVLTF TGCGCCAGCAGCCAAGATCCGACTGGGAGCTCTGGGGCCAACGTCCTGACTTTC
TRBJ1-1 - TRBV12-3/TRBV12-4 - CASSFSPRGNTEAFF TGTGCCAGCAGTTTTAGCCCTCGGGGGAACACTGAAGCTTTCTTT
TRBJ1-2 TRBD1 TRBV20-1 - CSADRQGRFYGYTF TGCAGTGCTGACAGACAGGGCCGGTTCTATGGCTACACCTTC
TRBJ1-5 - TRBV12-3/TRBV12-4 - CASGQGRDQPQHF TGTGCCAGCGGGCAGGGCCGGGATCAGCCCCAGCATTTT
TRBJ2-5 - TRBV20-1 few CSAPSVSGETQYF TGCAGTGCTCCTTCAGTTAGTGGAGAGACCCAGTACTTC
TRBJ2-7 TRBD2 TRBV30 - CAWSKGLAGAGEQYF TGTGCCTGGAGTAAGGGACTAGCGGGGGCTGGCGAGCAGTACTTC
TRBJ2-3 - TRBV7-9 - CASSRGVVSSTDTQYF TGTGCCAGCAGCCGCGGGGTAGTATCTAGCACAGATACGCAGTATTTT
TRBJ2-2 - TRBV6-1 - CASRASGGGTGELFF TGTGCCAGCAGGGCTAGCGGAGGGGGCACCGGGGAGCTGTTTTTT
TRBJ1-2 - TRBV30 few CAWRDNQKPGYGYTF TGTGCCTGGAGGGATAATCAAAAGCCAGGCTATGGCTACACCTTC
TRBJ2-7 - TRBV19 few CASSPSGRPSYEQYF TGTGCCAGTAGTCCCTCGGGACGGCCCTCCTACGAGCAGTACTTC
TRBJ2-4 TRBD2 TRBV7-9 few CAVGLHGGSVKNIQYF TGTGCCGTCGGACTCCATGGCGGGAGTGTCAAAAACATTCAGTACTTC
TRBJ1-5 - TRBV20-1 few CSARPQGQQPQHF TGCAGTGCTAGGCCCCAGGGTCAGCAGCCCCAGCATTTT
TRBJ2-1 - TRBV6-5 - CASSYSSRVPPYNEQFF TGTGCCAGCAGTTACTCCAGCAGGGTCCCTCCCTACAATGAGCAGTTCTTC
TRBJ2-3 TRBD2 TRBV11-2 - CASSPWYGGATDTQYF TGTGCCAGCAGCCCGTGGTACGGGGGGGCGACAGATACGCAGTATTTT
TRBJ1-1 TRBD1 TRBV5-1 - CASSSGQGADEAFF TGCGCCAGCAGCTCAGGACAGGGGGCAGATGAAGCTTTCTTT
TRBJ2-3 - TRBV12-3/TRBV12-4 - CASSRTEFDGDTQYF TGTGCCAGCAGCAGAACAGAGTTTGACGGAGATACGCAGTATTTT
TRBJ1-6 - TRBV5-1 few CASRGTVGDNSPLHF TGCGCCAGCCGCGGGACCGTCGGCGATAATTCACCCCTCCACTTT
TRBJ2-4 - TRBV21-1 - CASSKRGRRWVAKNIQYF TGTGCCAGCAGCAAAAGAGGCCGACGCTGGGTGGCCAAAAACATTCAGTACTTC
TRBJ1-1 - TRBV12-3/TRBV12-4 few CASSLAREYTEAFF TGTGCCAGCAGTTTAGCGCGGGAATACACTGAAGCTTTCTTT
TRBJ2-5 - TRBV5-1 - CASSPPGAGAHQETQYF TGCGCCAGCAGCCCCCCTGGGGCGGGGGCCCACCAAGAGACCCAGTACTTC
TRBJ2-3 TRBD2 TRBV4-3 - CASSHRLAGEDTQYF TGCGCCAGCAGCCATAGACTAGCGGGTGAAGATACGCAGTATTTT
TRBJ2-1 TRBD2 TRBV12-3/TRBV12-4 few CASSPEILAGSYNEQFF TGTGCCAGCAGTCCGGAGATCCTAGCGGGCTCCTACAATGAGCAGTTCTTC
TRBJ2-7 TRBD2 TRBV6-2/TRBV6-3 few CASSLGLAGHYEQYF TGTGCCAGCAGTCTTGGACTAGCGGGACACTACGAGCAGTACTTC
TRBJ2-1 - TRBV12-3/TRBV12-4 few CASSFWALGDEQFF TGTGCCAGCAGTTTCTGGGCCCTGGGCGATGAGCAGTTCTTC
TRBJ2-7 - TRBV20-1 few CSARDSRGGTYEQYF TGCAGTGCTAGAGATTCGAGGGGGGGAACCTACGAGCAGTACTTC
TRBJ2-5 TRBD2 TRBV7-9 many CASSSIAGGVLETQYF TGTGCCAGCAGCTCGATAGCGGGAGGAGTTTTAGAGACCCAGTACTTC
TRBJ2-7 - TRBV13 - CASSLGRGGLGYEQYF TGTGCCAGCAGCTTAGGGAGGGGGGGCCTTGGTTACGAGCAGTACTTC
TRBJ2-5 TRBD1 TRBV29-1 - CSAMTGGHAETQYF TGCAGCGCCATGACAGGGGGGCATGCAGAGACCCAGTACTTC
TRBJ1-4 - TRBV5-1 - CASSLRSGDEKLFF TGCGCCAGCAGCTTGAGGTCCGGTGATGAAAAACTGTTTTTT
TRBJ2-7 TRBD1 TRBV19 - CASTPGQGVNEQYF TGTGCCAGTACCCCCGGACAGGGAGTGAACGAGCAGTACTTC